This T cell receptor beta chain comes out of a study of blood T cell repertoires in COVID-19. Whole-study context: Donors in the United States, Italy and Spain gave samples during acute or convalescent COVID-19. In each case, the material was cDNA or gDNA derived from T cells, B-cell-depleted T cells, or PBMCs.

This CDR3 has 16 amino acids. Unmatched junction bases numbered 4, after V lost 3 bases and J lost 2 bases. Germline V gene lookup returns CDR1 SGHTA and CDR2 FQGNSA. In the original workflow: Using reference gene primer amplification, nucleated cell counts were estimated. TCRdb keeps only in-frame clones here, not all; method: immunoSEQ multiplex PCR. The V and J calls and clone size are taken from that table; D and trimming were inferred from the DNA. In the table there are 150,000 or so clones, around 85% of which are singletons. The sequencing input was peripheral blood. The chain is built from TRBV7-2 and TRBJ2-5; 12 bases fit TRBD2. The sequence derives from a man aged 55-75 years with active or convalescent COVID-19. The CDR3 DNA is TGTGCCAGCAGCTTTAAGACTAGCGGGGGACAAGAGACCCAGTACTTC. This gives the protein CASSFKTSGGQETQYF. Complete variable domain (other parts from reference TRBV7-2 and TRBJ2-5): GAGVSQSPSNKVTEKGKDVELRCDPISGHTALYWYRQSLGQGLEFLIYFQGNSAPDKSGLPSDRFSAERTGGSVSTLTIQRTQQEDSAVYLCASSFKTSGGQETQYFGPGTRLLVL.